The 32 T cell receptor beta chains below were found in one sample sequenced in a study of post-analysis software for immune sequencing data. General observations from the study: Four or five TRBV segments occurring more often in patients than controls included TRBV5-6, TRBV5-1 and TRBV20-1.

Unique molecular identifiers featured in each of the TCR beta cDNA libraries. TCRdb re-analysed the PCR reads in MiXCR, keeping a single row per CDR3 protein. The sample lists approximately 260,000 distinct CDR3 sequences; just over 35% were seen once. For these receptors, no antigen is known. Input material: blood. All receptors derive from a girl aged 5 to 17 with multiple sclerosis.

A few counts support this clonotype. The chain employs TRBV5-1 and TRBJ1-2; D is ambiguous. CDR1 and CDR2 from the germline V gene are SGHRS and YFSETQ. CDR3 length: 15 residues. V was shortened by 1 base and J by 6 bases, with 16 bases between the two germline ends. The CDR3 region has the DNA TGCGCCAGCAGCTTGCCCACCCCATATGAGAATGGCTACACCTTC. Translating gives CASSLPTPYENGYTF. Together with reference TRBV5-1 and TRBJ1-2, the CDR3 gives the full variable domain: KAGVTQTPRYLIKTRGQQVTLSCSPISGHRSVSWYQQTPGQGLQFLFEYFSETQRNKGNFPGRFSGRQFSNSRSEMNVSTLELGDSALYLCASSLPTPYENGYTFGSGTRLTVV.

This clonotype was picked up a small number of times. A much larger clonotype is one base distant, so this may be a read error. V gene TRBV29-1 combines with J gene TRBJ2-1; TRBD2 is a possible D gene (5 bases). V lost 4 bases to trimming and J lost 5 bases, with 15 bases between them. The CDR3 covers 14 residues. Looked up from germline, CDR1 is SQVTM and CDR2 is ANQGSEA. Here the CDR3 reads CSVGGTGFDNEQFF. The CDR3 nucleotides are TGCAGCGTTGGAGGCACGGGGTTCGACAATGAGCAGTTCTTC.

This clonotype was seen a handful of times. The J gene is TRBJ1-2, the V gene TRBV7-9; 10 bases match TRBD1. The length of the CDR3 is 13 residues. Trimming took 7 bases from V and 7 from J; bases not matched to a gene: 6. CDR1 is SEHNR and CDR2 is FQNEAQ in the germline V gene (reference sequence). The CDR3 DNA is TGTGCCAGCAACCGGGACAGGGGCATTGGCTACACCTTC. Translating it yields CASNRDRGIGYTF.

CDR3 DNA: TGTGCCTGGAGTGACCGAATGGTCTACGAGCAGTACTTC. Translation gives CAWSDRMVYEQYF. V is TRBV30 and J is TRBJ2-4; D is uncertain. The J call may be mistaken, given a closer DNA end match to TRBJ2-7. There are 13 residues in the CDR3. Germline V gives CDR1 GTSNPN, CDR2 SVGIG (reference sequence).

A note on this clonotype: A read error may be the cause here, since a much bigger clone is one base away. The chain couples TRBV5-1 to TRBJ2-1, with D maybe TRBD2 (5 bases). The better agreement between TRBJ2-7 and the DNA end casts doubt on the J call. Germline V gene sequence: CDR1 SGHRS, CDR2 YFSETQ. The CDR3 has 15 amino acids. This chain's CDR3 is CASSLESSLYNEQYF. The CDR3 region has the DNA TGCGCCAGCAGCTTGGAGTCTAGCCTGTACAATGAGCAGTACTTC.

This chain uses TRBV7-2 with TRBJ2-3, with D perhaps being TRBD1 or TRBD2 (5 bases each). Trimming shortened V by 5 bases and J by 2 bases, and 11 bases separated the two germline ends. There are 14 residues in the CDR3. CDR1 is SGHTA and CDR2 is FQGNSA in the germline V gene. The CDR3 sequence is CASSNRGPTDTQYF. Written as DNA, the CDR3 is TGTGCCAGCAGCAACCGGGGCCCCACAGATACGCAGTATTTT. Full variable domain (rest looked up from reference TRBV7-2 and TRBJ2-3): GAGVSQSPSNKVTEKGKDVELRCDPISGHTALYWYRQSLGQGLEFLIYFQGNSAPDKSGLPSDRFSAERTGGSVSTLTIQRTQQEDSAVYLCASSNRGPTDTQYFGPGTRLTVL.

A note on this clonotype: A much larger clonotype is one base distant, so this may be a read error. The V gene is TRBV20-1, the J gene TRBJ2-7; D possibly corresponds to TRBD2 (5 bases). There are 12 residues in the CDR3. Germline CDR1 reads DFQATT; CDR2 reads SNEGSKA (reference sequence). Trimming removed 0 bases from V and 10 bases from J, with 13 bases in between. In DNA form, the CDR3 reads TGCAGTGCTAGAGAGCGGGCTGGTTCCCAGTACGTC. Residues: CSARERAGSQYV.

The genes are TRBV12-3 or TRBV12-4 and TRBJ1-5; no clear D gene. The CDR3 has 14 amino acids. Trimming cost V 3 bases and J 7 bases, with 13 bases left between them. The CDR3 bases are TGTGCCAGCAGTTTGGTCCAGAATGGGCAGCCCCAGCATTTT. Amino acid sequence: CASSLVQNGQPQHF.

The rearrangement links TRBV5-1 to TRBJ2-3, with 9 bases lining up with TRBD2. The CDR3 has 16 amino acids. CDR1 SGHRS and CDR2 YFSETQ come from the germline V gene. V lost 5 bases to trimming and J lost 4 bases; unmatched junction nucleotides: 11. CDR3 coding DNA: TGCGCCAGCAGGGATAGCGGGAGTACTCCCTCAGATACGCAGTATTTT. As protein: CASRDSGSTPSDTQYF.

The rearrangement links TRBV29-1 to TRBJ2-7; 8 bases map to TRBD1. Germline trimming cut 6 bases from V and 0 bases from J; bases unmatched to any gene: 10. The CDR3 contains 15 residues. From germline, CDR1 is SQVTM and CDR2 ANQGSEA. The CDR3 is CSVGQGSLSSYEQYF. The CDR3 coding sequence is TGCAGCGTCGGACAGGGCTCCCTCAGCTCCTACGAGCAGTACTTC.

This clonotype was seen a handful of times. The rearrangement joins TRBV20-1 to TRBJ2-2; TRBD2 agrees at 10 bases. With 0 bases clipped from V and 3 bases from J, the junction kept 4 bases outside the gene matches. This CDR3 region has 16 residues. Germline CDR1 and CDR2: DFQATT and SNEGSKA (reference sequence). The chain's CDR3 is CSARDPSGGDTGELFF. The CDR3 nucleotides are TGCAGTGCTAGAGATCCTAGCGGGGGTGACACCGGGGAGCTGTTTTTT.

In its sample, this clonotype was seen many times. The DNA for the CDR3 is TGCGCCAGCGGGACTAGCGGCTACAATGAGCAGTTCTTC. Protein sequence: CASGTSGYNEQFF. V and J are TRBV10-1 and TRBJ2-1; 11 bases are a match to TRBD2. The V and J ends lost 8 bases and 3 bases, in that order; junction bases with no gene match: 0. The CDR3 loop spans 13 amino acids. The germline CDR1 and CDR2 sequences are WNHNN and SYGVQD (reference sequence).

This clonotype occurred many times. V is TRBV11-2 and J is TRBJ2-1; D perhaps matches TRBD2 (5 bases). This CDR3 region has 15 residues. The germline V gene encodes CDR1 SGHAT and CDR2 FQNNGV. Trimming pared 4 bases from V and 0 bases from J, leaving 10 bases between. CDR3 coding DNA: TGTGCCAGCAGCTCTAGCTATAGCTCCTACAATGAGCAGTTCTTC. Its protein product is CASSSSYSSYNEQFF.

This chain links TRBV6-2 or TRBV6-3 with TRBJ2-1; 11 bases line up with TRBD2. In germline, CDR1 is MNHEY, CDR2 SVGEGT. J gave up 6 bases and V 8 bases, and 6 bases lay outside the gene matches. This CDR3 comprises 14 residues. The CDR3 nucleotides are TGTGCCAGCGGCCCTAGCGGGGGGCGCAATGAGCAGTTCTTC. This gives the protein CASGPSGGRNEQFF.

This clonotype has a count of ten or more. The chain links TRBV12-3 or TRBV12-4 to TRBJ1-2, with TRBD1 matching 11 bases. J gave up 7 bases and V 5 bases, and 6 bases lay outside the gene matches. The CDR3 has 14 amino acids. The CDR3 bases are TGTGCCAGCAGTCCGGACAGGGGGCTCAGTGGCTACACCTTC. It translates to CASSPDRGLSGYTF.

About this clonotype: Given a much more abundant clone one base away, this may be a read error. The CDR3 DNA reads TGTGCCAGCAGTCAGGACAGGTCGAACACCGGGGGGCTGTTTTTT. It specifies CASSQDRSNTGGLFF. The chain combines TRBV5-5 with TRBJ2-2; tentative D call: TRBD1 (7 bases). The germline gives CDR1 SGHKS, CDR2 YYEKEE (reference sequence). CDR3 length equals 15 residues.

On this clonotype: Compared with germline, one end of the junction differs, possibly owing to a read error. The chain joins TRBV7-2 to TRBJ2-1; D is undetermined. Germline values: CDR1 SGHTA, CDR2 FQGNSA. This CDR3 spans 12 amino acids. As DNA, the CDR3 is TGTGCCGGCAGCTTAGCCCGGTCTAAGCAGTTCTTC. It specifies CAGSLARSKQFF.

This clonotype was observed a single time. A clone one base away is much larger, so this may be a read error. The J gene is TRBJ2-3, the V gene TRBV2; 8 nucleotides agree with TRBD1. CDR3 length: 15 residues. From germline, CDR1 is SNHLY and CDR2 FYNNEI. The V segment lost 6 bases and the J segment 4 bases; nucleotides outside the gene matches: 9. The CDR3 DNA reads TGTGCCAGCAGAGACGACAGGGGAGAAGCAGATACGCAGTATTTT. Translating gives CASRDDRGEADTQYF.

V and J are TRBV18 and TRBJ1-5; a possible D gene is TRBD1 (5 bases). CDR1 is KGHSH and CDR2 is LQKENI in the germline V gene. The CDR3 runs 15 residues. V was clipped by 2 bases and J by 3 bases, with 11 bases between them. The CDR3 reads CASSPSRGSNQPQHF. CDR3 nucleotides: TGTGCCAGCTCACCATCAAGGGGCTCCAATCAGCCCCAGCATTTT.

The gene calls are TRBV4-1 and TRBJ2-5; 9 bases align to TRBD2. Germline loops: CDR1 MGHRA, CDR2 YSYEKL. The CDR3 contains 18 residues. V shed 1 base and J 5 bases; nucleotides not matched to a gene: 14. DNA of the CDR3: TGCGCCAGCAGCCAAGGCGATTCTAGCGGGGTGGAGGTGGAGACCCAGTACTTC. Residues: CASSQGDSSGVEVETQYF.

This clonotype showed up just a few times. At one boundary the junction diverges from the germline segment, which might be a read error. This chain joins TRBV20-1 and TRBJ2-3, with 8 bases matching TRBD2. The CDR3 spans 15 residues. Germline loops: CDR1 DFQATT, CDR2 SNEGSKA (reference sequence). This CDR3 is CSARGVAGNPDTQYF. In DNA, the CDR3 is TGCAGTGCCAGAGGAGTAGCGGGAAACCCAGATACGCAGTATTTT.

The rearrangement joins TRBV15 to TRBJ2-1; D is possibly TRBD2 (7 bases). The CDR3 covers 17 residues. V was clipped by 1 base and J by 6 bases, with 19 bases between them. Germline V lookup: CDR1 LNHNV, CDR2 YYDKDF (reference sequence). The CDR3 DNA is TGTGCCACCAGCAGAGGAGGCTCACGGGGGGCGGCCAATGAGCAGTTCTTC. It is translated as CATSRGGSRGAANEQFF.

The CDR3 loop is CSVGGWQAFTDTQYF. The DNA of the CDR3 is TGCAGCGTTGGAGGGTGGCAGGCTTTCACAGATACGCAGTATTTT. The rearrangement joins TRBV29-1 to TRBJ2-3; TRBD2 is a possible D gene (5 bases). The germline V gene has CDR1 SQVTM and CDR2 ANQGSEA. The germline V and J ends were trimmed by 4 bases and 2 bases, with 16 bases remaining between them. This CDR3 contains 15 residues.

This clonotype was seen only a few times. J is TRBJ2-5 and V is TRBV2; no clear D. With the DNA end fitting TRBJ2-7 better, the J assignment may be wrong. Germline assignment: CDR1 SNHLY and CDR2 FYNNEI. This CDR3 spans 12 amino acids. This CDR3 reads CASSTNRYEQYF. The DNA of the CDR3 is TGTGCCAGCAGTACAAACCGGTACGAGCAGTACTTC.

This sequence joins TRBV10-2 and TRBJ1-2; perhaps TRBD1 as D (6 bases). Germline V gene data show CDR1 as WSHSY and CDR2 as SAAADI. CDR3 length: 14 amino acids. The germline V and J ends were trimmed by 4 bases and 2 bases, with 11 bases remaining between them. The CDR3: CASSVRQGNYGYTF. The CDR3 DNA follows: TGCGCCAGCAGTGTGCGGCAGGGGAACTATGGCTACACCTTC.

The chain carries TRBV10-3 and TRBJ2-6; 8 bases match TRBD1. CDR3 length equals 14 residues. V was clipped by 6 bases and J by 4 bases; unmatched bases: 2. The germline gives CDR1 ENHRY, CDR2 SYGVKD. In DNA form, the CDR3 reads TGTGCCATCAGACAGGGGGTCGGGGCCAACGTCCTGACTTTC. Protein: CAIRQGVGANVLTF.

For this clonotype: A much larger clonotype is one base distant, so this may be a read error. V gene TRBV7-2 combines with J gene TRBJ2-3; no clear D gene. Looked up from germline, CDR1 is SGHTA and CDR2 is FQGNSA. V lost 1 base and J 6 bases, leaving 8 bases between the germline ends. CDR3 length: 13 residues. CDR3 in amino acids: CASSLVAADTQYF. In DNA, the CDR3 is TGTGCCAGCAGCTTAGTCGCAGCGGATACGCAGTATTTT.

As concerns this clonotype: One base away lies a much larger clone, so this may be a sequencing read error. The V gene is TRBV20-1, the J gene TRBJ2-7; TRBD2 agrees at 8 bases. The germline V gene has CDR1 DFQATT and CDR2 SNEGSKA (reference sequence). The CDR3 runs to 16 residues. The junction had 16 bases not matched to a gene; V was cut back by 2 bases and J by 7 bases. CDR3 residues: CSARLFSGTSLHEQYF. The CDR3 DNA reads TGCAGTGCTAGACTCTTCTCCGGGACTAGTTTGCATGAGCAGTACTTC.

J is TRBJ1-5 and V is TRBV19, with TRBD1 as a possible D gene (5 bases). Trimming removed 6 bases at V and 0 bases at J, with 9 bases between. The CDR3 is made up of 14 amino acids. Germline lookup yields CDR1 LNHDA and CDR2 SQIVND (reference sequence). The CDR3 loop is CASRRTTSNQPQHF. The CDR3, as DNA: TGTGCCAGTAGAAGGACAACTAGCAATCAGCCCCAGCATTTT.

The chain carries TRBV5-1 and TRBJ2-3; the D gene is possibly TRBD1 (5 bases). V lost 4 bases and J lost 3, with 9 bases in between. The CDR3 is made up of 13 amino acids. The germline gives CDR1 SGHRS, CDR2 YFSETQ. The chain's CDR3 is CASSPSGTDTQYF. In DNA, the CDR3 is TGCGCCAGCAGCCCGTCAGGGACAGATACGCAGTATTTT. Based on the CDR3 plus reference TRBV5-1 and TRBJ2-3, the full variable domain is KAGVTQTPRYLIKTRGQQVTLSCSPISGHRSVSWYQQTPGQGLQFLFEYFSETQRNKGNFPGRFSGRQFSNSRSEMNVSTLELGDSALYLCASSPSGTDTQYFGPGTRLTVL.

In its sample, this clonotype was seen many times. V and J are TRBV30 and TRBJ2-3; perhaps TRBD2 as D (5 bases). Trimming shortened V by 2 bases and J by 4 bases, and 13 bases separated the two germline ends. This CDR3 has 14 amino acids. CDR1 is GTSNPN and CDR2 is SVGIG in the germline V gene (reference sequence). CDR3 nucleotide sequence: TGTGCCTGGAGTAACCTGGACGGGGCAGATACGCAGTATTTT. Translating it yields CAWSNLDGADTQYF.

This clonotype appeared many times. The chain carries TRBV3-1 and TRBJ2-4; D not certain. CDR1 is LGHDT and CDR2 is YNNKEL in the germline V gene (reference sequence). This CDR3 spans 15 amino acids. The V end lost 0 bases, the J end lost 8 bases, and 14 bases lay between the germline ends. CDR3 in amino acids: CASSQDRIVGDIQYF. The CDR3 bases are TGTGCCAGCAGCCAAGATCGAATAGTTGGGGACATTCAGTACTTC.